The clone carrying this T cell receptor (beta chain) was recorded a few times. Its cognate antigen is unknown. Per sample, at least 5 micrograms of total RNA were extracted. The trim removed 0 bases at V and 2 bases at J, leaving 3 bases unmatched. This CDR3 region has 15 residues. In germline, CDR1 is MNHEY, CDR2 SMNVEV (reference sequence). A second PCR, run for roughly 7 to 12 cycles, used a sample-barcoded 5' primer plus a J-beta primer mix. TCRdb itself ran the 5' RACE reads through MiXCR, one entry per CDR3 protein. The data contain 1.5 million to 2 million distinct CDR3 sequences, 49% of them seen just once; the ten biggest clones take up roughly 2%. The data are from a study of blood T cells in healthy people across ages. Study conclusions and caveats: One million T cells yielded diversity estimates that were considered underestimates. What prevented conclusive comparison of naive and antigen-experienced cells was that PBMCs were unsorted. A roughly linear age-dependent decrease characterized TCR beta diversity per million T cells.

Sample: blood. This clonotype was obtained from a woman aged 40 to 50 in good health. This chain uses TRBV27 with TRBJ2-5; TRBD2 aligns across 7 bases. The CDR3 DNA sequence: TGTGCCAGCAGTTTATCATTCGGGGGGCAAGAGACCCAGTACTTC. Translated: CASSLSFGGQETQYF.